What follows is one T cell receptor beta chain and its context. What it recognizes is unknown. TCRdb redid the calling of the RT-PCR reads with MiXCR, one entry per CDR3 protein. This sample has hundreds of thousands of distinct CDR3 sequences, with 13% to 15% found just once. The sample originates from a study of response to subunit inactivated influenza vaccine. Overall study findings and caveats: Each seasonal influenza vaccination recruits few new T cells, the authors suggested.

The CDR3 spans 16 residues. Germline values: CDR1 SGHVS, CDR2 FNYEAQ. With 1 base clipped from V and 4 bases from J, the junction kept 8 bases outside the gene matches. This TCR derives from a man aged 50 to 59 who received an inactivated influenza vaccine. The sample here was PBMCs from blood, taken about 14 days before vaccination. This chain links TRBV7-6 with TRBJ2-3, with 7 nucleotides matching TRBD2. The CDR3 spells CASSLGEGSTPDTQYF. The CDR3 region has the DNA TGTGCCAGCAGCTTAGGGGAGGGTTCGACTCCAGATACGCAGTATTTT.